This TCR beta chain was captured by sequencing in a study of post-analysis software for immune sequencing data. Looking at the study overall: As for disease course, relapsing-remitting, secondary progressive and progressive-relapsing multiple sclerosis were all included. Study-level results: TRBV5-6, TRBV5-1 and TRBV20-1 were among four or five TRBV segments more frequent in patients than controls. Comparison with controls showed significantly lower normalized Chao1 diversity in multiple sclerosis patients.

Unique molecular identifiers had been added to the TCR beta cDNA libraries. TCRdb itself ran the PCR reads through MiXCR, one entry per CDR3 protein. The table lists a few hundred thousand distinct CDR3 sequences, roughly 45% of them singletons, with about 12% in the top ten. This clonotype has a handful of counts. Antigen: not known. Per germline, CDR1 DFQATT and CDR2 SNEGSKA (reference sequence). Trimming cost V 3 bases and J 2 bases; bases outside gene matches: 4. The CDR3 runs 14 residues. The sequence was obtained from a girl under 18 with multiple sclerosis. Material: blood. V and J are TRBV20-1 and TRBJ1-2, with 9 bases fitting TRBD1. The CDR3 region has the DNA TGCAGTGCTAGCCCCGGACAGGGGAACTATGGCTACACCTTC. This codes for CSASPGQGNYGYTF.